The clone carrying this T cell receptor (beta chain) was seen once. This record comes from a study of T-cell reconstitution after alpha-beta-depleted transplantation in children. Germline V gene data show CDR1 as LNHNV and CDR2 as YYDKDF (reference sequence). Losses at the gene ends were 0 bases for V and 1 base for J; bases not matched to a gene: 3. This CDR3 region has 16 residues. Library preparation (for TCRbeta) was performed with unique molecular identifiers. MiXCR, run by TCRdb on the PCR reads, gives a single entry per CDR3 protein. Of over 200,000 distinct CDR3 sequences listed, about 9.2% are singletons.

The specimen was PBMCs from the stem cell graft donor, collected from the stem cell graft. The receptor's source is a human donor who donated a stem cell graft to a child with acute lymphoblastic leukemia. This chain connects TRBV15 to TRBJ2-5; TRBD2 matches at 9 bases. The CDR3 nucleotides read TGTGCCACCAGCAGAGAAGCGGGGGGATTCCAAGAGACCCAGTACTTC. This codes for CATSREAGGFQETQYF.